The T cell receptor beta chain under discussion was sequenced for a study of regulatory T cells in long-lasting Graves disease. The sample holds many counts of this clonotype. Its specificity is unknown. The time point denotes: newly diagnosed GD, antithyroid drugs for less than 3 months. Generation of the TCR library employed RNA extracted from PBMCs. From germline, CDR1 is SGHTA and CDR2 FQGNSA. V was pared by 5 bases and J by 6 bases, with 8 bases between. The CDR3 has 12 amino acids. CDR3 regions were amplified by Arm-PCR using iRepertoire HTBI primers to build TCR beta libraries. Via MiXCR, TCRdb re-called the multiplex PCR reads, giving one row per CDR3 protein. The repertoire has 350,000 to 450,000 distinct CDR3 sequences, 16% of them found once; the top ten carry approximately 30%. General study findings and limits: The study found lower TCR diversity in persistent Graves' patients than in newly diagnosed ones. Preferential use of TRBV28, TRBJ1-2 and TRBJ2-5 was seen in persistent disease. Those with persistent disease had in common more public clonotypes (2,741) than new patients (approximately 970).

Another study also made use of these data, one on T cells in Graves' hyperthyroidism and ophthalmopathy. Per that study: The authors' 13 V-J model separated ophthalmopathy from stable hyperthyroidism.

The rearrangement uses TRBV7-2 and TRBJ2-1, with D maybe TRBD2 (5 bases). Material: peripheral blood mononuclear cells (PBMCs), obtained at new diagnosis, from a patient treated with antithyroid drugs. This sequence was found in a man aged 35-49 years with Graves disease. The CDR3, as DNA: TGTGCCAGCAGCATTAGCGTCAATGAGCAGTTCTTC. Its protein is CASSISVNEQFF.